Listed below are T cell receptor beta chains from one sample, sequenced in a study of blood T cell repertoires in COVID-19. Assay used: immunoSEQ multiplex PCR; TCRdb lists only in-frame clones, some missing. The top ten hold roughly 1.6% of the sample, which has more than 250,000 clones, approximately 85% seen once. Sequenced input: peripheral blood. Receptors originate from a woman between 50 and 59 years old with acute or convalescent COVID-19. Each CDR3 is given with its conserved first and last residue.

j_call v_call cdr3_aa
TRBJ2-3 TRBV10-3 CAALHGSGGPDTQYF
TRBJ2-1 TRBV6-5 CASINSDSEQFF
TRBJ1-4 TRBV5-1 CASSGDSFNEKLFF
TRBJ1-1 TRBV2 CASTWGQLNTEAFF
TRBJ1-3 TRBV2 CASRGQGLSSGNTIYF
TRBJ2-4 TRBV5-4 CASSVAGQGSIQYF
TRBJ1-2 TRBV18 CASSRSSGQPNYGYTF
TRBJ1-1 TRBV7-8 CASSSGQANTEAFF
TRBJ1-1 TRBV5-1 CASRSQGARTNTEAFF
TRBJ1-1 TRBV7-9 CASSLGQSEAFF
TRBJ2-1 TRBV6-5 CASIRVVDNEQFF
TRBJ2-6 TRBV27 CASSSSGRAVGANVLTF
TRBJ2-5 TRBV5-1 CASSPRGETQYF
TRBJ2-5 TRBV5-1 CASGTLDWQETQYF
TRBJ2-3 TRBV9 CASSVGVASTDTQYF
TRBJ2-1 TRBV28 CASREGLNEQFF
TRBJ2-5 TRBV2 CASSTQGGPSGLAGGLGETQYF
TRBJ1-5 TRBV5-6 CASSLPSQPQHF
TRBJ1-2 TRBV6-6 CASSFPGADYGYTF
TRBJ2-5 TRBV30 CAWMTEQETQYF
TRBJ2-3 TRBV18 CASSPYGTSGRSDTQYF
TRBJ1-2 TRBV7-2 CASSFGQGDNYGYTF
TRBJ1-2 TRBV27 CASSLAGQVYGYTF
TRBJ2-1 TRBV7-3 CASASSSHNEQFF
TRBJ1-4 TRBV27 CASSLAGRNEKLFF
TRBJ1-2 TRBV7-9 CASSWQDSNYGYTF
TRBJ1-5 TRBV28 CATANSNQPQHF
TRBJ2-7 TRBV6-1 CASSDRTAARYEQYF
TRBJ1-6 TRBV6-1 CASSEARERSYNSPLHF
TRBJ1-4 TRBV6-1 CASSEAVGQVGHKVF
TRBJ1-2 TRBV3-1/TRBV3-2 CASSPYVSPEQGRDTF